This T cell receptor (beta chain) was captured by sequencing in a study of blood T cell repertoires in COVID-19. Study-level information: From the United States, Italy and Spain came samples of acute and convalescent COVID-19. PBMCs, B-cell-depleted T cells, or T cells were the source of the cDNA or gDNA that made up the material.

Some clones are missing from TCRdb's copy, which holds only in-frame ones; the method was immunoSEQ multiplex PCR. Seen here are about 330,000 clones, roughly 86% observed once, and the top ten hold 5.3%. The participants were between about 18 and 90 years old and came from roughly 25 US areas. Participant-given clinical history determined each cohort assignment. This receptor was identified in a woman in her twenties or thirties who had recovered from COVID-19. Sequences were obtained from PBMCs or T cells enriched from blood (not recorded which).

The CDR3 DNA follows: TGTGCCTTCGAAAGGGGGACTGAAGCTTTCTTT. As protein: CAFERGTEAFF. The rearrangement joins TRBV2 to TRBJ1-1; D might be TRBD1 (6 bases). Trimming removed 11 bases at V and 5 bases at J, with 12 bases between. This CDR3 is 11 amino acids long. In germline, CDR1 is SNHLY, CDR2 FYNNEI.